This record concerns one TCR beta chain sequence. The data were taken from a study of blood T cell repertoires in COVID-19. Study context: COVID-19 samples from acute and convalescent phases originated in the United States, Italy and Spain. PBMCs, B-cell-depleted T cells, or T cells were the source of the cDNA or gDNA that made up the material.

In the authors' workflow: The authors estimated nucleated cell counts from reference gene primer amplification. Sequencing was performed with immunoSEQ multiplex PCR; in TCRdb, only in-frame clones are kept and a portion is missing. For V, J and clone size, that table is used; D and trimming come from the DNA. The data contain some 150,000 clones, approximately 88% of them singletons. CDR3 length: 14 amino acids. The germline V gene encodes CDR1 MDHEN and CDR2 SYDVKM. V was cut by 8 bases and J by 4 bases, with 14 bases left in between. The chain has TRBV28 and TRBJ2-2; no firm D call. The source is a human donor in a cohort sampled during active COVID-19. Sequencing used peripheral blood. The CDR3 spells CASRDLEGTGELFF. Written as DNA, the CDR3 is TGTGCCAGCCGCGACTTAGAAGGCACCGGGGAGCTGTTTTTT. Filled out from reference TRBV28 and TRBJ2-2, the complete variable domain reads DVKVTQSSRYLVKRTGEKVFLECVQDMDHENMFWYRQDPGLGLRLIYFSYDVKMKEKGDIPEGYSVSREKKERFSLILESASTNQTSMYLCASRDLEGTGELFFGEGSRLTVL.